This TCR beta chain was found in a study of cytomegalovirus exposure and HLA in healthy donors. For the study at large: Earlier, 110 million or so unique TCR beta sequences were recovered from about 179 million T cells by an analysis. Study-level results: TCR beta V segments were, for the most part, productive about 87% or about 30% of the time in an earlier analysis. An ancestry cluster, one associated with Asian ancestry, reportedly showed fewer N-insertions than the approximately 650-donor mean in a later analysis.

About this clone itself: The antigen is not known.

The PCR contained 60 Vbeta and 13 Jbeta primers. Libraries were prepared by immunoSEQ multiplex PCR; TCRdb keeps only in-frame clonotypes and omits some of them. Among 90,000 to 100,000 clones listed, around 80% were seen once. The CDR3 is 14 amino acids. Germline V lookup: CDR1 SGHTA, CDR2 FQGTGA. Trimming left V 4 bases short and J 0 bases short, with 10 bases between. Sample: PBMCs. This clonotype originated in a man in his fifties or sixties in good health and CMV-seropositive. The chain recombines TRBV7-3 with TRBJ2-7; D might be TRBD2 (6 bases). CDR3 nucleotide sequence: TGTGCCAGCAGCTCCACCGGGAGCTCCTACGAGCAGTACTTC. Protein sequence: CASSSTGSSYEQYF.